This T cell receptor (beta chain) emerged from a study of T-cell memory formation after mild COVID-19. In the study overall: TCR clusters showed largely donor specificity.

The ends lost 8 bases at V and 3 bases at J; junction bases unmatched: 7. The CDR3 consists of 15 residues. CDR1 is KGHDR and CDR2 is SFDVKD in the germline V gene. This clonotype was seen a handful of times. TCRdb recomputed calls from the 5' RACE reads with MiXCR, one row per CDR3 protein. Altogether roughly 400,000 distinct CDR3 sequences are present, 15% to 20% being singletons, with the ten largest covering around a fifth. The J gene is TRBJ1-1, the V gene TRBV24-1; 11 nucleotides align to TRBD1. The TCR comes from a young man who had mild COVID-19 (a few samples of this study predate the infection). Cell type and time point are not known. The sample taken for sequencing was PBMCs or a T cell subset sorted from them (not recorded which). In DNA, the CDR3 is TGTGCCACCATGCGGACAGGGGGCTACGACACTGAAGCTTTCTTT. This gives the protein CATMRTGGYDTEAFF.